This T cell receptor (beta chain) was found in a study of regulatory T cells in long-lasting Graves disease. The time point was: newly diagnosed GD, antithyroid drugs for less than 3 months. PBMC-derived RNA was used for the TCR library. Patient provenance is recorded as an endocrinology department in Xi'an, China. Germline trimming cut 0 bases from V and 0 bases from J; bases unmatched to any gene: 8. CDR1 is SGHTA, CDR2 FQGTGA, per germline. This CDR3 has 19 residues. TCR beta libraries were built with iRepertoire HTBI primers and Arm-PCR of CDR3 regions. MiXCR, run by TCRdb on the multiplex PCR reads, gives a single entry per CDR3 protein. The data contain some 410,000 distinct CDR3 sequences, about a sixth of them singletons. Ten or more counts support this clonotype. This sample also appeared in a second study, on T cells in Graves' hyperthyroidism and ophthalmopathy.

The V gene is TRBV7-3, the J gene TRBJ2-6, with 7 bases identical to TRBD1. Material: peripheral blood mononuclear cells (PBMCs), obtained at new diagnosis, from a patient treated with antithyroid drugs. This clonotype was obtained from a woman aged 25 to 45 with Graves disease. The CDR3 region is CASSLTGPGQRSGANVLTF. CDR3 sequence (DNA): TGTGCCAGCAGCTTAACCGGGCCGGGACAGCGCTCTGGGGCCAACGTCCTGACTTTC.